This T cell receptor beta chain was sequenced during a study of blood T cells in healthy people across ages. As for the study in general: Researchers report that template switching captured about one barcoded beta molecule per two T cells.

This clonotype showed up just a few times. Its antigen remains unknown. Germline V gene sequence: CDR1 KGHDR, CDR2 SFDVKD. This CDR3 is 15 amino acids long. J was trimmed by 3 bases and V by 3 bases; bases with no gene match: 6. A J-beta primer mix and a sample-barcoded 5' primer were used in a second PCR of roughly 7 to 12 cycles. CDR3-containing paired-end reads numbered at least 2.5 million in each sample. Each CDR3 protein gets one entry after TCRdb re-called the 5' RACE reads with MiXCR. The data show about 970,000 distinct CDR3 sequences, roughly 50% seen once. Study results and limitations: The lack of PBMC sorting stopped any conclusive naive versus antigen-experienced comparison. Long-lived and aged donors differed, with more naive CD4+ cells and higher diversity in the long-lived.

Specimen: blood. The chain is built from TRBV24-1 and TRBJ2-7, with 8 bases aligning to TRBD1. This sequence was found in a woman aged 60-75 years in good health. The CDR3 nucleotides are TGTGCCACCAGTGATACCGGGACAGGTGTCTACGAGCAGTACTTC. Its protein is CATSDTGTGVYEQYF.